A selection of T cell receptor beta chains follows, all from one sample in a study of regulatory T cells in long-lasting Graves disease. TCRdb processed the multiplex PCR reads anew with MiXCR; each CDR3 protein has one entry. This sample has some 250,000 distinct CDR3 sequences, with around 20% found just once. The sequencing here drew on peripheral blood mononuclear cells (PBMCs), taken at new diagnosis, from a patient treated with antithyroid drugs. The receptors were gathered from a female donor with Graves disease. The CDR3 runs from the conserved cysteine through the conserved F or W. A D gene is named only where the DNA matches it firmly. A row's size may be missing; if present it is once, few, many or a size class.

size | J | D | V | DNA | CDR3
. | TRBJ2-3 | TRBD2 | TRBV11-2 | TGTGCCAGCAGCTTCAGCGCCGGGGGGGCGAGGACAGATACGCAGTATTTT | CASSFSAGGARTDTQYF
many | TRBJ2-7 | TRBD1 | TRBV9 | TGTGCCAGCAGCGCGGGACAGGGTAGAAACGAGCAGTACTTC | CASSAGQGRNEQYF
many | TRBJ2-7 | TRBD1 | TRBV15 | TGTGCCACCAGCAGGGCCCGCGACAGGGCTGGCTACGAGCAGTACTTC | CATSRARDRAGYEQYF
few | TRBJ2-1 | TRBD1 | TRBV9 | TGTGCCAGCAGCGTAGTAGGGGGCCATGAGCAGTTCTTC | CASSVVGGHEQFF
many | TRBJ2-4 | TRBD2 | TRBV5-5 | TGTGCCAGCAGCTTTGGGACTAGCGGACAAAACATTCAGTACTTC | CASSFGTSGQNIQYF
few | TRBJ2-5 | TRBD2 | TRBV2 | TGTGCCAGCAGTCGGACTAGCGGGGGCGGGGAGACCCAGTACTTC | CASSRTSGGGETQYF
large | TRBJ2-3 | . | TRBV7-2 | TGTGCCAGCAGCTTATCCAGGAACGCAGATACGCAGTATTTT | CASSLSRNADTQYF
. | TRBJ1-6 | . | TRBV6-1 | TGTGCCAGCTACAACCCGGGGTATTCACCCCTCCACTTT | CASYNPGYSPLHF
few | TRBJ2-2 | TRBD1 | TRBV11-2 | TGTGCCAGCAGCTCCTGGACAGGGCCCACCGGGGAGCTGTTTTTT | CASSSWTGPTGELFF
few | TRBJ1-6 | . | TRBV10-2 | TGCGCCAGCAGTGAGTCGGTAGCTGTGAATTCACCCCCCCACTTT | CASSESVAVNSPPHF
medium-sized | TRBJ1-1 | . | TRBV11-2 | TGTGCCAGCACGGGGGGGCAGATTGAAGCTTTCTTT | CASTGGQIEAFF
. | TRBJ2-7 | TRBD1 | TRBV7-9 | TGTGCCAGCAGGCATCCGGGACAGGGGGTTCACGAGCAGTACTTC | CASRHPGQGVHEQYF
many | TRBJ1-1 | . | TRBV5-6 | TGTGCCAGCAGCACTAGGGATACTGAAGCTTTCTTT | CASSTRDTEAFF
many | TRBJ2-6 | TRBD2 | TRBV7-2 | TGTGCCAGCAGCGTCCGAAGTAGCGGGGGAAGTCTCTCCGGGGCCAACGTCCTGACTTTC | CASSVRSSGGSLSGANVLTF
many | TRBJ1-2 | TRBD1 | TRBV4-3 | TGCGCCAGCAGCCAAGATGCGACAGGGGAATCCAACTATGGCTACACCTTC | CASSQDATGESNYGYTF
many | TRBJ1-6 | TRBD1 | TRBV6-2/TRBV6-3 | TGTGCCAGCAGACGACAGGGAAGTGAAACCCTCCACTTT | CASRRQGSETLHF
many | TRBJ2-1 | TRBD1 | TRBV12-3/TRBV12-4 | TGTGCCAGCAGTTTAAGACAGGGTGAGATCAATGAGCAGTTCTTC | CASSLRQGEINEQFF
few | TRBJ2-7 | TRBD1 | TRBV4-2 | TGTGCCAGCAGCCAAGCCGGGACAGCATCCTACGAGCAGTACTTC | CASSQAGTASYEQYF
many | TRBJ1-1 | . | TRBV5-5 | TGTGCCAGCAGCTTCCGCGGGACATCTAATTCTGAAGCTTTCTTT | CASSFRGTSNSEAFF
many | TRBJ2-3 | . | TRBV28 | TGTGCCAGCAGTCCTATACAGCGGACAGATACGCAGTATTTT | CASSPIQRTDTQYF
many | TRBJ1-2 | TRBD1 | TRBV20-1 | TGCAGTGCTAGAGTGGAGGGGGCTAGGTTCTATGGCTACACCTTC | CSARVEGARFYGYTF
. | TRBJ1-2 | TRBD1 | TRBV4-1 | TGCGCCAGCAGCCAGACAGGGGGCTGGTATGGCTACACCTTC | CASSQTGGWYGYTF
few | TRBJ2-1 | TRBD2 | TRBV27 | TGTGCCAGCGGCCTAGCGGGGGACTCCTACAATGAGCAGTTCTTC | CASGLAGDSYNEQFF
many | TRBJ1-5 | . | TRBV10-3 | TGTGCCAGCAGGGACGCGAGGGTTAACAATCAGCCCCAGCATTTT | CASRDARVNNQPQHF
many | TRBJ2-1 | TRBD2 | TRBV6-1 | TGTGCCAGCAGGACCGCACTAGCGGGTACCGACGGTGAGCAGTTCTTC | CASRTALAGTDGEQFF
many | TRBJ1-5 | . | TRBV19 | TGTGCCAGTAGTATGGTCGATAAGGGGCGCGGTATTAGCAATCAGCCCCAGCATTTT | CASSMVDKGRGISNQPQHF
. | TRBJ1-6 | . | TRBV10-3 | TGTGCCATCAGTGACTCGAGCTCCTATAATTCACCCCTCCACTTT | CAISDSSSYNSPLHF
many | TRBJ2-7 | . | TRBV11-2 | TGTGCCAGCAGCTTCTCTGACGGACAGACCTACGAGCAGTACTTC | CASSFSDGQTYEQYF
many | TRBJ2-5 | . | TRBV4-3 | TGCGCCAGCAGCCAAGATAAGGGAGAGACCCAGTACTTC | CASSQDKGETQYF
. | TRBJ1-2 | . | TRBV29-1 | TGCAGCGTTGAAGCTGGATTTAACTATGGCTACACCTTC | CSVEAGFNYGYTF
. | TRBJ1-2 | . | TRBV30 | TGTGCCTGGACCCAGGGATATGGAGGCGGCTACACCTTC | CAWTQGYGGGYTF
. | TRBJ1-1 | . | TRBV30 | TGTGCCTGGAGCCAGAGATCGGTGACCACTGAAGCTTCCTTT | CAWSQRSVTTEASF
. | TRBJ2-1 | . | TRBV15 | TGTGCCACCAGTGATTTGCAAGCGCCTTCCTACAATGAGCAGTTCTTC | CATSDLQAPSYNEQFF
few | TRBJ2-7 | TRBD2 | TRBV27 | TGTGCCAGCAGTTTCCGCGGGACTAGCGGTTACTACGAGCAGTACTTC | CASSFRGTSGYYEQYF
many | TRBJ1-5 | . | TRBV6-1 | TGTGCCAGCAGTAATCAGAAGCCCCAGCATTTT | CASSNQKPQHF
many | TRBJ1-1 | . | TRBV5-1 | TGTGCCAGCAGTCTAGCAGGGAACACTGAAGCTTTCTTT | CASSLAGNTEAFF
many | TRBJ2-7 | . | TRBV6-2/TRBV6-3 | TGTGCCAGCAGTGGGGCCGGGCGTTCGGTCGTAGGGCAGTACTTC | CASSGAGRSVVGQYF
many | TRBJ1-5 | . | TRBV12-3/TRBV12-4 | TGTGCCAGCAGTTGGGGGGGGCGTCGGGGGTCCCAGCATTTT | CASSWGGRRGSQHF
many | TRBJ2-2 | . | TRBV7-9 | TGTGCCACCCGCCAGGGCGACACCGGGGAGCTGTTTTTT | CATRQGDTGELFF
. | TRBJ1-5 | TRBD1 | TRBV6-2/TRBV6-3 | TGTGCCAGCACCACGGGACAGGGGGAGAATCAGCCCCAGCATTTT | CASTTGQGENQPQHF
. | TRBJ2-7 | . | TRBV7-2 | TGTGCCAGCAGCTTAGCGCCCGGGAGCGCCTACGAGCAGTACTTC | CASSLAPGSAYEQYF
many | TRBJ2-6 | . | TRBV11-2 | TGTGCCAGCAGCAAAGGGAGCTCTGGGGCCAACGTCCTGACTTTC | CASSKGSSGANVLTF
. | TRBJ2-5 | . | TRBV19 | TGTGCCAGTAGTATCAGCGAGGGGGAGACCCAGTACTTC | CASSISEGETQYF
many | TRBJ1-4 | . | TRBV2 | TGTGCCAGCAGAGACAGTGAAAAACTGTTTTTT | CASRDSEKLFF
many | TRBJ1-1 | . | TRBV20-1 | TGCAGTGCTCCCTCCCCACAGGGCTCGTCAACATCGAACACTGAAGCTTTCTTT | CSAPSPQGSSTSNTEAFF
. | TRBJ2-2 | TRBD1 | TRBV4-1 | TGCGCCAGCAGCCAAGGAAGGGCAGGGGGCAGGACCGGGGAGCTGTTTTTT | CASSQGRAGGRTGELFF
. | TRBJ1-4 | . | TRBV6-1 | TGTGCCAGCAGGCGACCAGACCGGGATGAAAAACTGTTTTTT | CASRRPDRDEKLFF
many | TRBJ1-1 | . | TRBV18 | TGTGCCAGCTCATGGGGGAGGAACACTGAAGCTTTCTTT | CASSWGRNTEAFF
many | TRBJ1-2 | TRBD1 | TRBV10-3 | TGTGCCATCAGTGCGACAGGGAGTAACTATGGCTACACCTTC | CAISATGSNYGYTF
. | TRBJ2-5 | TRBD2 | TRBV7-2 | TGTGCCAGCAGCTTAGTACCGACTAGCGGGAGATTGAAGACCCAGTACTTC | CASSLVPTSGRLKTQYF
. | TRBJ1-2 | . | TRBV4-1 | TGCGCCAGCAGCCAAGACCAGTCAAAACCTGACAGAACTTCTAACTATGGCTACACCTTC | CASSQDQSKPDRTSNYGYTF